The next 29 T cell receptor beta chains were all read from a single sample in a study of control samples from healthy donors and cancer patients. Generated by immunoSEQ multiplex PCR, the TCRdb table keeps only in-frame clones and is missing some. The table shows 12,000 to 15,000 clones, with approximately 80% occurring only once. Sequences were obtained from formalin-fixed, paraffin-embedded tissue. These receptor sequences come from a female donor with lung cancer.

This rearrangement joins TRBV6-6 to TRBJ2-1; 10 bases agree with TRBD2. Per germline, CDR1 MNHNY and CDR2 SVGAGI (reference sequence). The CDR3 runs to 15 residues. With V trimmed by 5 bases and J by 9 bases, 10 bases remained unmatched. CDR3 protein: CASSLGLAPPGEQFF. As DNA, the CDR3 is TGTGCCAGCAGTCTGGGACTAGCGCCTCCCGGTGAGCAGTTCTTC.

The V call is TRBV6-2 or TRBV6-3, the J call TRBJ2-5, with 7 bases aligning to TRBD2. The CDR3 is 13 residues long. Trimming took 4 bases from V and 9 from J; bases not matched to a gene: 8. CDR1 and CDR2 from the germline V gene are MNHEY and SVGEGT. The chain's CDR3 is CASSSLGGKAQYF. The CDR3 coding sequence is TGTGCCAGCAGTTCCCTGGGGGGGAAGGCCCAGTACTTC.

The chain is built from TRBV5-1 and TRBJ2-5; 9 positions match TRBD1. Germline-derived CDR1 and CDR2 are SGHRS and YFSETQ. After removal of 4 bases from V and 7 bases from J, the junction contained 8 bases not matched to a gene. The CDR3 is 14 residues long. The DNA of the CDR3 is TGCGCCAGCAGCCAGGACAGGGGCGGAGGGACCCAGTACTTC. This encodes CASSQDRGGGTQYF.

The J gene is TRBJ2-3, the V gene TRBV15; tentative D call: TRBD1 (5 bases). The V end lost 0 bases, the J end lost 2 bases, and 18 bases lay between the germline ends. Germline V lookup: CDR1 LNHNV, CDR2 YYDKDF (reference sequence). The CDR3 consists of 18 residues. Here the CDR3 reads CATSRDRARGASTDTQYF. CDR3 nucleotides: TGTGCCACCAGCAGAGATCGCGCCCGTGGGGCCTCCACAGATACGCAGTATTTT.

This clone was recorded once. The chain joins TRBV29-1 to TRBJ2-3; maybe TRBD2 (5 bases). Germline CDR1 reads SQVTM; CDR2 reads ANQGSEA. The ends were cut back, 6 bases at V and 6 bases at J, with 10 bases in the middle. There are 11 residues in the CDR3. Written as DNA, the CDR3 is TGCAGCGTCGGCGGGCGGGATACGCAGTATTTT. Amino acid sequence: CSVGGRDTQYF.

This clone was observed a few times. The CDR3: CASSLDQGPRYNEQFF. The DNA of the CDR3 is TGCGCCAGCAGCTTGGATCAGGGGCCACGCTACAATGAGCAGTTCTTC. The chain has TRBV5-1 and TRBJ2-1; a possible D gene is TRBD1 (6 bases). The CDR3 has 16 amino acids. V was trimmed by 0 bases and J by 3 bases, leaving 13 bases between them. The germline gives CDR1 SGHRS, CDR2 YFSETQ.

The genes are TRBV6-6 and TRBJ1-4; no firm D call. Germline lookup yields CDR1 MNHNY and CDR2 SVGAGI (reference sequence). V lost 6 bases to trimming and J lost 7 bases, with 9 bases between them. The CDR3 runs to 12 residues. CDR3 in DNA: TGTGCCAGCAGCCCTCGGGGTGAAAAACTGTTTTTT. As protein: CASSPRGEKLFF.

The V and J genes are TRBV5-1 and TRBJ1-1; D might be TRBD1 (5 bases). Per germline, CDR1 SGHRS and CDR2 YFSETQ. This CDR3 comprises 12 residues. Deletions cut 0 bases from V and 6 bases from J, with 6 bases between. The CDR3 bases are TGCGCCAGCAGCTTGGAGGGGTCTGAAGCTTTCTTT. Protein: CASSLEGSEAFF.

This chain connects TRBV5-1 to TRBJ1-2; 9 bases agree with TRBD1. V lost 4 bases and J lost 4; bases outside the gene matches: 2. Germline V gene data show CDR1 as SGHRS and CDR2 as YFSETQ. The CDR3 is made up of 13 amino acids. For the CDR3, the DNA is TGCGCCAGCAGCCCGACAGGGGGCTATGGCTACACCTTC. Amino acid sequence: CASSPTGGYGYTF.

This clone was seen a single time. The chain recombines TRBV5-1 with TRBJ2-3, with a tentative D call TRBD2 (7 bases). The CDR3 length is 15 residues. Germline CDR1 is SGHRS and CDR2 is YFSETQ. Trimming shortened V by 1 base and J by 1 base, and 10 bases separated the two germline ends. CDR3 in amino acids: CASSLRGARTDTQYF. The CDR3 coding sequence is TGCGCCAGCAGCTTGCGGGGGGCTCGCACAGATACGCAGTATTTT.

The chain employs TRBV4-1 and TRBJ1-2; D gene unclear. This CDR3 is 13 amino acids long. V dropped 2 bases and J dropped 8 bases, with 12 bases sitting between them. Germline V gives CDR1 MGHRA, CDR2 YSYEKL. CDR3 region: CASSQNGRYGYTF. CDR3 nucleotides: TGCGCCAGCAGCCAAAATGGGCGATACGGCTACACCTTC.

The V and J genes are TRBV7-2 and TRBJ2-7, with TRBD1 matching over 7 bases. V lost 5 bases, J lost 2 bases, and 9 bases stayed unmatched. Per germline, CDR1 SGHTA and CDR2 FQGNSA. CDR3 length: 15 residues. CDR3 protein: CASSQDDRVPYEQYF. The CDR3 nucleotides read TGTGCCAGCAGCCAAGACGACAGGGTACCCTACGAGCAGTACTTC.

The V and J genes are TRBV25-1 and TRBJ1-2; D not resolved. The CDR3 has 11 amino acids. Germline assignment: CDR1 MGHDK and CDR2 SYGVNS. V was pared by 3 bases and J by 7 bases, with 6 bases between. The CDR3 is CASSESSGYTF. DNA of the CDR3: TGTGCCAGCAGTGAGTCCTCTGGCTACACCTTC.

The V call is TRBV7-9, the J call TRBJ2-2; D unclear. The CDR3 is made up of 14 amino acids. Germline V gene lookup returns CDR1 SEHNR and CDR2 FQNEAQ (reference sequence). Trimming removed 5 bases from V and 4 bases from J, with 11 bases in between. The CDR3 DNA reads TGTGCCAGCAGCACGGACCGGATCACCGGGGAGCTGTTTTTT. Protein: CASSTDRITGELFF. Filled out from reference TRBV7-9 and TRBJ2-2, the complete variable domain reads DTGVSQNPRHKITKRGQNVTFRCDPISEHNRLYWYRQTLGQGPEFLTYFQNEAQLEKSRLLSDRFSAERPKGSFSTLEIQRTEQGDSAMYLCASSTDRITGELFFGEGSRLTVL.

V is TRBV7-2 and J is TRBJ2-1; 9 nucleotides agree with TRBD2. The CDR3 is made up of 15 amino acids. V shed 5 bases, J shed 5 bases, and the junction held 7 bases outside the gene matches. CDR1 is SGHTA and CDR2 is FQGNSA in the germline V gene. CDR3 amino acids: CASSPSSGINNEQFF. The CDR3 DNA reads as TGTGCCAGCAGCCCCTCTAGCGGGATAAACAATGAGCAGTTCTTC.

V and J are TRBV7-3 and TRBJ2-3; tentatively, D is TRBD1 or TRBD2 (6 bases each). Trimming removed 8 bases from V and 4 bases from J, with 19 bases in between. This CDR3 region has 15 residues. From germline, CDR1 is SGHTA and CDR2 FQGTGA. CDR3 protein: CASSRGGLSADTQYF. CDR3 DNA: TGTGCCAGCTCCCGTGGGGGGCTAAGCGCAGATACGCAGTATTTT. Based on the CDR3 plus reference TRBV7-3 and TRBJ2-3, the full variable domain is GAGVSQTPSNKVTEKGKYVELRCDPISGHTALYWYRQSLGQGPEFLIYFQGTGAADDSGLPNDRFFAVRPEGSVSTLKIQRTERGDSAVYLCASSRGGLSADTQYFGPGTRLTVL.

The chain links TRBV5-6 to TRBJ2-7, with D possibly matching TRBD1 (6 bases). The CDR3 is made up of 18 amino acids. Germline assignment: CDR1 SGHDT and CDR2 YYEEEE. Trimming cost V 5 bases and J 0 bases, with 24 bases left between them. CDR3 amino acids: CASSRIPQDRVFSYEQYF. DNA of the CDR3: TGTGCCAGCAGTCGCATCCCCCAGGACAGAGTTTTCTCCTACGAGCAGTACTTC.

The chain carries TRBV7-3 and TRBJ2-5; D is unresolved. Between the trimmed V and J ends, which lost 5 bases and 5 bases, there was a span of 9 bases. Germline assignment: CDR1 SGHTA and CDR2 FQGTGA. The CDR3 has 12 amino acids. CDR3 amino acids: CASSPDGETQYF. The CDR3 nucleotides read TGTGCCAGCAGCCCCGATGGGGAGACCCAGTACTTC. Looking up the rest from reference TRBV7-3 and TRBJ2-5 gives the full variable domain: GAGVSQTPSNKVTEKGKYVELRCDPISGHTALYWYRQSLGQGPEFLIYFQGTGAADDSGLPNDRFFAVRPEGSVSTLKIQRTERGDSAVYLCASSPDGETQYFGPGTRLLVL.

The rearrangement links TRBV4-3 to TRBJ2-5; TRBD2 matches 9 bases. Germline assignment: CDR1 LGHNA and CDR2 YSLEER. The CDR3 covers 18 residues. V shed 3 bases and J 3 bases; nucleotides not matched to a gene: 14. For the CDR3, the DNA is TGCGCCAGCAGCCAGCAACCTTTGAGGGCTAGCGGGGAAGAGACCCAGTACTTC. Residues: CASSQQPLRASGEETQYF.

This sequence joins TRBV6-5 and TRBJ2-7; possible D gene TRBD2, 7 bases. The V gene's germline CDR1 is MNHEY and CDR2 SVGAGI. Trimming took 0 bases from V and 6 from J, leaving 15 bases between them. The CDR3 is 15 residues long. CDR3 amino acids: CASSYSLGGHREQYF. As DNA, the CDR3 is TGTGCCAGCAGTTACTCGCTGGGGGGGCATCGCGAGCAGTACTTC.

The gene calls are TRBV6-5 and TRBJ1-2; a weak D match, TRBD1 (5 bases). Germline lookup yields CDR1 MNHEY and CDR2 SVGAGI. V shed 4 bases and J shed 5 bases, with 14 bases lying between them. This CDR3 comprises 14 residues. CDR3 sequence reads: CASSLGTEGYGYTF. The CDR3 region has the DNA TGTGCCAGCAGTTTGGGGACTGAGGGATATGGCTACACCTTC.

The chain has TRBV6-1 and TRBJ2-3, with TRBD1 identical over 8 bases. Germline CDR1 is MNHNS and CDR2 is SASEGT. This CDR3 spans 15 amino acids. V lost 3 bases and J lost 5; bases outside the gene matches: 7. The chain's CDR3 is CASSERQGNIDTQYF. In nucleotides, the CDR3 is TGTGCCAGCAGTGAGAGACAGGGGAACATAGATACGCAGTATTTT.

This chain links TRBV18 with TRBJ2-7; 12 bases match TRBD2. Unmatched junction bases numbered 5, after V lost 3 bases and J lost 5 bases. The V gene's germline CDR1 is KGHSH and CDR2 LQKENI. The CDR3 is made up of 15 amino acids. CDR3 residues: CASSPTSGSNNEQYF. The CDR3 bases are TGTGCCAGCTCACCGACTAGCGGGAGCAATAACGAGCAGTACTTC.

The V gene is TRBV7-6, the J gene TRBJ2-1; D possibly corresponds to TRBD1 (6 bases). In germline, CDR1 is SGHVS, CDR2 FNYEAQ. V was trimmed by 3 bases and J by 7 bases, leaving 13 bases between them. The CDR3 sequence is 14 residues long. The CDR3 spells CASSFPDRGNEQFF. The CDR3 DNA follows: TGTGCCAGCAGCTTTCCGGACAGAGGGAATGAGCAGTTCTTC.

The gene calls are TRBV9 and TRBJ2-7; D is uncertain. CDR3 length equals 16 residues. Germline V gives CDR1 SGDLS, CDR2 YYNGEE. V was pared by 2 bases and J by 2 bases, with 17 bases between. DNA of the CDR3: TGTGCCAGCAGCGTGGCCCCGGCGGAGAGGACCTACGAGCAGTACTTC. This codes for CASSVAPAERTYEQYF.

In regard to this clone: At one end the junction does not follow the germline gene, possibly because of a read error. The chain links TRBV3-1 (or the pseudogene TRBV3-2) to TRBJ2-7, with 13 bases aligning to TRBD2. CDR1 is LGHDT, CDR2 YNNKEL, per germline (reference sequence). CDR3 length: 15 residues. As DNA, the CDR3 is TGTGCCAGCAGCCAGGAGGGACTAGCGGGACCCGAGCAATACTTC. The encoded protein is CASSQEGLAGPEQYF.

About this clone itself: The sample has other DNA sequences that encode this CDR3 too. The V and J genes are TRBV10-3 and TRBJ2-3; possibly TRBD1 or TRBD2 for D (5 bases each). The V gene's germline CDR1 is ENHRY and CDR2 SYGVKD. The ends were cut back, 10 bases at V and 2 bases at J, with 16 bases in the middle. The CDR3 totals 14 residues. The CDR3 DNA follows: TGTGCCACAAGTGCTAGGGACGCCACAGATACGCAGTATTTT. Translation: CATSARDATDTQYF.

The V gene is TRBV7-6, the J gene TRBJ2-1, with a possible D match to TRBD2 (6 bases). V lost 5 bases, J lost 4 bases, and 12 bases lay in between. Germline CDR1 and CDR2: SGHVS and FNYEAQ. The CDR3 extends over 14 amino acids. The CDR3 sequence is CASSGGDEYNEQFF. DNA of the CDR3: TGTGCCAGCAGCGGCGGGGACGAATACAATGAGCAGTTCTTC.

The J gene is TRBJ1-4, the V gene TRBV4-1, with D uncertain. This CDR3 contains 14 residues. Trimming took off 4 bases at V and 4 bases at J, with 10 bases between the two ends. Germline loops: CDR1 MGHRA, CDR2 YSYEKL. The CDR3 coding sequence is TGCGCCAGCAGCCTTCAGGCGGATAATGAAAAACTGTTTTTT. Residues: CASSLQADNEKLFF.